These 29 T cell receptor beta chains were all obtained from the same sample, sequenced in a study of T cell clusters in autoimmune cytopenias. Tens of thousands of genome equivalents of blood DNA were amplified for TRB. One tube held mixed TRB-A and TRB-B primer pools for touch-down PCR. For each CDR3 protein, TCRdb gives one entry from its re-call of the multiplex PCR reads, without DNA. This sample's table has a few thousand distinct CDR3 sequences. The same data also went into a second study, on T cell repertoires in aging, cancer and after chemotherapy.

Source material: peripheral blood. These receptors originate from a human donor in good health.

This clonotype counts as medium-sized (0.01 to 0.1%) by frequency. The rearrangement joins TRBV30 to TRBJ2-5; TCRdb picks TRBD2, but there is no DNA to check that call. The CDR3 is made up of 14 amino acids. The germline V gene has CDR1 GTSNPN and CDR2 SVGIG (reference sequence). CDR3 sequence reads: CAWPAGGPQETQYF.

This chain joins TRBV7-9 and TRBJ1-2; the D call of TRBD1 rests on TCRdb alone, since no DNA is present to check it. This CDR3 region has 17 residues. Germline V CDR1 and CDR2: SEHNR, FQNEAQ (reference sequence). CDR3 sequence: CASSYGGNRGPNYGYTF.

Frequency places this clonotype as medium-sized (0.01 to 0.1%). V and J are TRBV19 and TRBJ1-2. Germline assignment: CDR1 LNHDA and CDR2 SQIVND (reference sequence). CDR3 size: 17 residues. This CDR3 is CASSRLRDGRLNYGYTF.

CDR3 sequence: CSAARQSPSTDTQYF. The rearrangement joins TRBV20-1 to TRBJ2-3; TCRdb proposes TRBD2, but this gene call is untestable without DNA. Germline lookup yields CDR1 DFQATT and CDR2 SNEGSKA (reference sequence). CDR3 length equals 15 residues.

The chain carries TRBV20-1 and TRBJ2-3. CDR1 and CDR2 (germline): DFQATT, SNEGSKA (reference sequence). The CDR3 sequence is 12 residues long. The CDR3 sequence: CSAWDATDTQYF.

This clonotype is identified as medium-sized from frequency. V usage is TRBV18 and J usage is TRBJ1-4; without DNA, the TCRdb call of TRBD1 cannot be checked. The CDR3 totals 13 residues. Looked up from germline, CDR1 is KGHSH and CDR2 is LQKENI. CDR3 sequence: CASSPPGQGELFF.

The chain has TRBV20-1 and TRBJ2-7. This CDR3 comprises 15 residues. The V gene's germline CDR1 is DFQATT and CDR2 SNEGSKA (reference sequence). The CDR3: CSARDFQGTTYEQYF.

This clonotype is called medium-sized based on its frequency. The chain's CDR3 is CATRTGARDTQYF. The chain couples TRBV19 to TRBJ2-3; lacking DNA, the TRBD1 call made by TCRdb goes unchecked. This CDR3 is built from 13 residues. Germline V gene sequence: CDR1 LNHDA, CDR2 SQIVND (reference sequence).

This clonotype is medium-sized (0.01 to 0.1%) by frequency. This chain links TRBV6-6 with TRBJ1-4; TCRdb gives TRBD1 as the D gene, but with no DNA this cannot be confirmed. CDR3 length: 14 amino acids. Germline V CDR1 and CDR2: MNHNY, SVGAGI (reference sequence). CDR3 loop: CASTEDRVREKLFF.

In terms of frequency, this clonotype is medium-sized. V is TRBV29-1 and J is TRBJ1-1; TCRdb indicates TRBD1, and absent DNA this call remains unverified. The CDR3 runs to 14 residues. Germline loops: CDR1 SQVTM, CDR2 ANQGSEA. CDR3: CSVQGGGMNTEAFF.

Considering frequency, this clonotype is medium-sized. The chain uses TRBV6-1 and TRBJ1-5; checking the TCRdb D call of TRBD1 is not possible without DNA. CDR3 length: 16 residues. Looked up from germline, CDR1 is MNHNS and CDR2 is SASEGT. The CDR3: CASSGLDRGSNQPQHF.

The genes are TRBV6-4 and TRBJ2-1; TCRdb lists TRBD1, though no DNA is available to test this call. Germline CDR1 is MRHNA and CDR2 is SNTAGT. This CDR3 comprises 13 residues. The CDR3 protein is CASSGDLGNEQFF.

The V call is TRBV5-1, the J call TRBJ2-1; TCRdb designates TRBD2, a call that cannot be tested without DNA. There are 17 residues in the CDR3. Germline V lookup: CDR1 SGHRS, CDR2 YFSETQ. The CDR3 loop is CASSYGSSGRLVNEQFF.

V is TRBV4-2 and J is TRBJ2-7; TCRdb selects TRBD1, and the lack of DNA leaves this call unchecked. Germline V gene sequence: CDR1 LGHNA, CDR2 YNFKEQ. The CDR3 sequence is 16 residues long. The CDR3 sequence is CASSQDRDRDLFLQYF.

This rearrangement joins TRBV4-1 to TRBJ1-6; absent DNA, TCRdb's TRBD1 call cannot be checked. Germline V gives CDR1 MGHRA, CDR2 YSYEKL. The CDR3 sequence is 17 residues long. CDR3 amino acids: CASSHLLQGQRGSTLHF.

Judged by frequency, this clonotype is medium-sized. The chain uses TRBV18 and TRBJ2-7. Germline V gives CDR1 KGHSH, CDR2 LQKENI. The CDR3 consists of 15 residues. Here the CDR3 reads CASSPQKRGPYEQYF.

Considering frequency, this clonotype is medium-sized. The V call is TRBV6-5, the J call TRBJ1-1; the D call of TRBD1 rests on TCRdb alone, since no DNA is present to check it. The CDR3 is 14 amino acids. Germline V CDR1 and CDR2: MNHEY, SVGAGI. CDR3 sequence reads: CASSYDRGGTEAFF.

This clonotype shows up as medium-sized by frequency. The rearrangement links TRBV28 to TRBJ2-2; TCRdb reports TRBD1, a call that lacks DNA to check it against. The CDR3 runs 15 residues. CDR1 and CDR2 from the germline V gene are MDHEN and SYDVKM. CDR3 region: CASREGGAGAGELFF. Full variable domain (outside the CDR3, taken from reference TRBV28 and TRBJ2-2): DVKVTQSSRYLVKRTGEKVFLECVQDMDHENMFWYRQDPGLGLRLIYFSYDVKMKEKGDIPEGYSVSREKKERFSLILESASTNQTSMYLCASREGGAGAGELFFGEGSRLTVL.

The chain combines TRBV15 with TRBJ2-7. The CDR3 is made up of 14 amino acids. Germline assignment: CDR1 LNHNV and CDR2 YYDKDF (reference sequence). The CDR3 here is CATSRAGTSYEQYF.

This clonotype registers medium-sized by frequency. The V gene is TRBV6-5, the J gene TRBJ2-2; TCRdb's assignment of TRBD1 cannot be checked, as there is no DNA. Germline V gene data show CDR1 as MNHEY and CDR2 as SVGAGI. The CDR3 runs to 15 residues. The CDR3 region is CASSDGQGNTGELFF.

The rearrangement uses TRBV30 and TRBJ2-5. The CDR3 has 12 amino acids. Looked up from germline, CDR1 is GTSNPN and CDR2 is SVGIG (reference sequence). CDR3 loop: CAWQRYQETQYF.

The V and J genes are TRBV5-1 and TRBJ2-7; the TRBD2 assignment by TCRdb is unverifiable without DNA. This CDR3 has 17 residues. Germline CDR1 is SGHRS and CDR2 is YFSETQ. Here the CDR3 reads CASSLGGSSGWSYEQYF. Full variable domain (remainder filled in from reference TRBV5-1 and TRBJ2-7): KAGVTQTPRYLIKTRGQQVTLSCSPISGHRSVSWYQQTPGQGLQFLFEYFSETQRNKGNFPGRFSGRQFSNSRSEMNVSTLELGDSALYLCASSLGGSSGWSYEQYFGPGTRLTVT.

The chain has TRBV29-1 and TRBJ2-1; TCRdb reports TRBD2, a call that lacks DNA to check it against. The length of the CDR3 is 15 residues. Germline-derived CDR1 and CDR2 are SQVTM and ANQGSEA. CDR3 amino acids: CSVEVGLAGENEQFF.

This clonotype registers medium-sized by frequency. This chain links TRBV19 with TRBJ2-5; as DNA is missing, the TRBD1 call by TCRdb cannot be tested. Germline V gene lookup returns CDR1 LNHDA and CDR2 SQIVND (reference sequence). The CDR3 length is 12 residues. CDR3 region: CASRQVGETQYF.

The chain links TRBV28 to TRBJ1-6. This CDR3 comprises 14 residues. From germline, CDR1 is MDHEN and CDR2 SYDVKM. CDR3 protein: CASSFRPFPSPLHF.

This clonotype shows up as medium-sized (0.01 to 0.1%) by frequency. The chain has TRBV6-2 or TRBV6-3 and TRBJ2-7. Germline V gene data show CDR1 as MNHEY and CDR2 as SVGEGT. There are 16 residues in the CDR3. The CDR3 sequence is CASSYQKAGPTDEQYF.

CDR3 in amino acids: CSARDRRSTTNEQFF. The chain couples TRBV20-1 to TRBJ2-1. Germline CDR1 is DFQATT and CDR2 is SNEGSKA (reference sequence). The CDR3 length is 15 residues.

This clonotype ranks as medium-sized (0.01 to 0.1%) in terms of frequency. This chain uses TRBV6-6 with TRBJ2-7. Germline V gene sequence: CDR1 MNHNY, CDR2 SVGAGI (reference sequence). The CDR3 is made up of 14 amino acids. CDR3 sequence reads: CASRRGTGSYEQYF.

The CDR3 loop reads CASSSRDRTYSNQPQHF. The V and J genes are TRBV28 and TRBJ1-5; TCRdb calls TRBD1, which cannot be checked without DNA. This CDR3 has 17 residues. CDR1 and CDR2 (germline): MDHEN, SYDVKM.